A selection of T cell receptor beta chains follows, all from one sample in a study of blood T cell repertoires in COVID-19. Sequencing was performed with immunoSEQ multiplex PCR; in TCRdb, only in-frame clones are kept and a portion is missing. The sample contains about 270,000 clones, roughly nine tenths of which appear only once. The sequencing input was PBMCs or T cells enriched from blood (not recorded which). The receptors originated from a woman aged 18-29 years who had recovered from COVID-19. The CDR3 runs from the conserved cysteine through the conserved F or W. D genes are given only for firm matches.

D gene,J gene,V gene,CDR3 protein
TRBD2,TRBJ2-1,TRBV5-1,CASSLSSQRGAYNEQFF
-,TRBJ2-3,TRBV6-5,CASLSDTQYF
-,TRBJ2-5,TRBV5-6,CASSLGPTVKETQYF
-,TRBJ2-1,TRBV19,CASSMGAGTGNEQFF
TRBD1,TRBJ1-1,TRBV5-4,CASSWTGSTEAFF
-,TRBJ1-1,TRBV7-9,CASSFGPTRTTEAFF
-,TRBJ1-6,TRBV11-2,CASSFLGDHSPLHF
TRBD1,TRBJ1-1,TRBV28,CASSAGQGRGNTEAFF
TRBD1,TRBJ2-7,TRBV24-1,CATSERQGSEQYF
-,TRBJ1-5,TRBV15,CATSRVDRYNQPQHF
-,TRBJ1-1,TRBV5-1,CASSLGQGGDEAFF
TRBD1,TRBJ1-3,TRBV28,CASSSQGAGGNTIYF
-,TRBJ1-3,TRBV9,CASSVSGNTIYF
-,TRBJ2-2,TRBV27,CASSSGGELFF
TRBD1,TRBJ1-2,TRBV10-3,CAITPGQDTLNYGYTF
-,TRBJ1-1,TRBV2,CASSGQRDTEAFF
-,TRBJ1-2,TRBV6-5,CASSPLLSYGYTF
TRBD1,TRBJ1-2,TRBV27,CASSYGQGDGYTF
TRBD2,TRBJ2-1,TRBV6-5,CASSSRRGGRGNEQFF
TRBD1,TRBJ1-4,TRBV28,CASSPPGTGAREKLFF
-,TRBJ1-1,TRBV7-2,CASSLYGGMNTEAFF
TRBD1,TRBJ1-2,TRBV5-6,CASSFMTGGFYGYTF
TRBD1,TRBJ1-4,TRBV7-9,CASSWDRGEDEKLFF
TRBD1,TRBJ1-2,TRBV7-9,CASSLEGQGLDGYTF
TRBD1,TRBJ1-2,TRBV12-3/TRBV12-4,CASRGTGVPGYTF
-,TRBJ2-1,TRBV4-2,CASSPGGQGSYNEQFF
-,TRBJ2-3,TRBV3-1/TRBV3-2,CASSQQTPAGADTQYF
TRBD1,TRBJ1-1,TRBV10-3,CAIKQGEGTEAFF
-,TRBJ1-3,TRBV19,CASSISAKGGNTIYF
TRBD1,TRBJ1-6,TRBV7-6,CASSRTGGSSPLHF
-,TRBJ1-5,TRBV27,CASSPTGGNQPQHF
-,TRBJ1-2,TRBV18,CASSPGQNYGYTF
TRBD1,TRBJ2-3,TRBV6-2/TRBV6-3,CASSYGDRDTDTQYF
TRBD1,TRBJ1-5,TRBV5-6,CASSWTGDNQPQHF
-,TRBJ1-3,TRBV25-1,CAWKGLLDSGNTIYF
TRBD1,TRBJ2-7,TRBV28,CASSATGAGSKAYEQYF
-,TRBJ1-6,TRBV10-3,CASQLGGGGSPLHF
-,TRBJ1-1,TRBV12-3/TRBV12-4,CASSPTPNTEAFF
TRBD2,TRBJ2-7,TRBV6-5,CASSQRGAYEQYF